This T cell receptor beta chain was captured by sequencing in a study of CD8 T cells in Susac syndrome. Findings and limits, study-wide: As the study acknowledged, the number of individuals who were part of its TCR sequencing and HLA analysis was relatively small.

RNA totalling about 0.5 to 1 ug underwent reverse transcription with random hexamers. Amplification of TCR beta CDR3 by immunoSEQ multiplex PCR spanned 54 Vbeta and 13 Jbeta. TCRdb passed the immunoSEQ multiplex PCR reads through MiXCR, listing each CDR3 protein once. The table has 60,000 to 75,000 distinct CDR3 sequences, approximately 95% seen once. About this clonotype itself: What it binds is not known.

The TCR sequence derives from a human donor in good health. Sequenced input: CD8+ T cells from PBMCs.

The CDR3, as DNA: TGTGCCAGCAGCTCCGGACGCCCCCTGGACACTGAAGCTTTCTTT. This translates into CASSSGRPLDTEAFF. The chain employs TRBV9 and TRBJ1-1; unclear D gene. The V gene lost 4 bases and the J gene lost 3 bases, with 16 bases spanning the gap. CDR3 size: 15 residues. Per the germline V gene, CDR1 is SGDLS and CDR2 is YYNGEE.